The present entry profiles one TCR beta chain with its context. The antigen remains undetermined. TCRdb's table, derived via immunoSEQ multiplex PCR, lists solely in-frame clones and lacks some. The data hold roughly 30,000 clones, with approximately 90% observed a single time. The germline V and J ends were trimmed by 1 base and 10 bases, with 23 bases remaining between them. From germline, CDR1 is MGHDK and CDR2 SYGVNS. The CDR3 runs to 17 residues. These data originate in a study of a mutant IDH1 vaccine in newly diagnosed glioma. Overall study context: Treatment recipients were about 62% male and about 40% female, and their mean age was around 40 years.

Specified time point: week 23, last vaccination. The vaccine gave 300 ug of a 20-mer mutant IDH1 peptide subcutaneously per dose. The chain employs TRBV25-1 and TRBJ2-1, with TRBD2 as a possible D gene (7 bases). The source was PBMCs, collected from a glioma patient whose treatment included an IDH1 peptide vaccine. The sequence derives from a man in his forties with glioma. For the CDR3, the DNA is TGTGCCAGCAGTGAATCCCAGGGGTCGGGGGGCGCGGAAGAGCAGTTCTTC. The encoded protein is CASSESQGSGGAEEQFF.